This T cell receptor (beta chain) was captured in a study of cytotoxic CD8 clonotypes in ibrutinib-treated CLL. The overall study: Following treatment for a median roughly 13 months, range 6 to 36, response samples were then taken.

This clone was observed once. Its target is unknown. The germline CDR1 and CDR2 sequences are MDHEN and SYDVKM. V dropped 8 bases and J dropped 4; count of bases not matched to a gene: 11. The CDR3 contains 15 residues. Whole-study findings and limits: At ibrutinib response, clonality increased, and at progression it declined back toward baseline. At baseline, clonality was higher than in age-matched healthy donors and correlated with CD8+ counts.

Depth targeted 1 in 200,000 to 1 in 1 million T cells, averaging 10x coverage per clonotype. Clones were sequenced by immunoSEQ multiplex PCR, and TCRdb holds only the in-frame ones, with some missing. The table has approximately 100,000 clones, 70% to 80% seen once. The sequence was obtained from a human donor with chronic lymphocytic leukemia. The chain employs TRBV28 and TRBJ1-3, with 7 bases fitting TRBD1. The material was PBMCs, obtained after 24 months of ibrutinib treatment. The CDR3 nucleotides are TGTGCCAGCGTCAGGGGGGCAAGATCCGGAAACACCATATATTTT. The encoded protein is CASVRGARSGNTIYF. Together with reference TRBV28 and TRBJ1-3, the CDR3 gives the full variable domain: DVKVTQSSRYLVKRTGEKVFLECVQDMDHENMFWYRQDPGLGLRLIYFSYDVKMKEKGDIPEGYSVSREKKERFSLILESASTNQTSMYLCASVRGARSGNTIYFGEGSWLTVV.